What follows are 28 T cell receptor beta chains derived from one specimen sequenced in a study of T cells in Graves' hyperthyroidism and ophthalmopathy. TCR beta CDR3 regions were amplified from RNA transcripts. A set of HTBI primers served as the primers for a first-round RT-PCR of the TCR CDR3. One entry per CDR3 protein, called by TCRdb with MiXCR from the multiplex PCR reads. The sample yields about 420,000 distinct CDR3 sequences, about an eighth seen once. The sample was blood. The receptors were gathered from a young woman with Graves' hyperthyroidism.

This clonotype appeared many times. The chain joins TRBV3-1 to TRBJ2-6; no clear D gene. V was shortened by 1 base and J by 4 bases, with 5 bases between the two germline ends. The CDR3 is 14 residues long. The germline CDR1 and CDR2 sequences are LGHDT and YNNKEL (reference sequence). This CDR3 reads CASSQGVGANVLTF. The CDR3, as DNA: TGTGCCAGCAGCCAAGGGGTAGGGGCCAACGTCCTGACTTTC.

This clonotype showed up many times. The V call is TRBV28, the J call TRBJ1-2; 7 bases agree with TRBD1. The CDR3 loop spans 14 amino acids. Germline trimming cut 1 base from V and 7 bases from J; bases unmatched to any gene: 6. Germline-derived CDR1 and CDR2 are MDHEN and SYDVKM. The CDR3, as DNA: TGTGCCAGCAGTTTATCAGGGACAGCAATTGGCTACACCTTC. It translates to CASSLSGTAIGYTF.

The sample holds a few counts of this clonotype. The chain has TRBV9 and TRBJ2-3; D uncertain. Per the germline V gene, CDR1 is SGDLS and CDR2 is YYNGEE. There are 12 residues in the CDR3. V dropped 0 bases and J dropped 6 bases, with 5 bases sitting between them. The CDR3 DNA is TGTGCCAGCAGCGTAGACATGGATACGCAGTATTTT. Translation gives CASSVDMDTQYF.

The chain combines TRBV10-3 with TRBJ1-6; D is undetermined. The CDR3 has 14 amino acids. Trimming left V 4 bases short and J 5 bases short, with 9 bases between. CDR1 is ENHRY and CDR2 is SYGVKD in the germline V gene. The CDR3 region is CAISVGTDNSPLHF. DNA for the CDR3: TGTGCCATCAGTGTTGGAACCGATAATTCACCCCTCCACTTT.

The chain carries TRBV27 and TRBJ2-3; TRBD2 matches 15 bases. Germline assignment: CDR1 MNHEY and CDR2 SMNVEV (reference sequence). V lost 5 bases to trimming and J lost 6 bases; unmatched junction nucleotides: 6. This CDR3 has 16 residues. CDR3 sequence: CASSPGLAGGVDTQYF. CDR3 in DNA: TGTGCCAGCAGTCCGGGACTAGCGGGAGGTGTTGATACGCAGTATTTT.

Many counts were recorded for this clonotype. The rearrangement uses TRBV6-1 and TRBJ2-2; maybe TRBD1 (7 bases). Trimming removed 8 bases from V and 5 bases from J, with 12 bases in between. Per germline, CDR1 MNHNS and CDR2 SASEGT. CDR3 size: 13 residues. CDR3 nucleotide sequence: TGTGCCAGCGGGGGGACAGTTACCGGGGAGCTGTTTTTT. This translates into CASGGTVTGELFF.

Many counts were recorded for this clonotype. This chain links TRBV12-3 or TRBV12-4 with TRBJ1-3; a weak D match, TRBD1 (6 bases). The CDR3 is 15 amino acids. V lost 2 bases and J 1 base, leaving 9 bases between the germline ends. CDR3 protein: CASSLTGASGNTIYF. DNA of the CDR3: TGTGCCAGCAGTTTAACGGGGGCGTCTGGAAACACCATATATTTT.

This clonotype showed up many times. CDR3 nucleotides: TGCGCCAGCAGCCAAGATCTACGGGAGGGCCTCGACAATGAGCAGTTCTTC. Its translation is CASSQDLREGLDNEQFF. The genes are TRBV4-3 and TRBJ2-1, with 8 bases lining up with TRBD2. The CDR3 totals 17 residues. The V and J ends lost 0 bases and 5 bases, in that order; junction bases with no gene match: 9. Germline V gives CDR1 LGHNA, CDR2 YSLEER.

This chain joins TRBV20-1 and TRBJ2-7; maybe TRBD1 (5 bases). The CDR3 totals 12 residues. Germline V gene data show CDR1 as DFQATT and CDR2 as SNEGSKA (reference sequence). V lost 8 bases and J 3 bases, leaving 14 bases between the germline ends. The CDR3 here is CSLKGKYYEQYF. The DNA of the CDR3 is TGCAGTTTAAAGGGGAAATACTACGAGCAGTACTTC.

The table lists this clonotype with many counts. The rearrangement joins TRBV6-4 to TRBJ2-7; no clear D gene. V dropped 1 base and J dropped 3 bases, with 10 bases sitting between them. The CDR3 spans 14 residues. Per the germline V gene, CDR1 is MRHNA and CDR2 is SNTAGT. The CDR3 DNA sequence: TGTGCCAGCAGTGACTGGCGTAGGAACTACGAGCAGTACTTC. Encoded protein: CASSDWRRNYEQYF.

In its sample, this clonotype was seen many times. The rearrangement uses TRBV20-1 and TRBJ1-1; 9 nucleotides agree with TRBD1. The CDR3 totals 13 residues. V lost 4 bases and J lost 8; bases outside the gene matches: 8. The germline V gene has CDR1 DFQATT and CDR2 SNEGSKA (reference sequence). CDR3 residues: CSANPWDRVEAFF. CDR3 DNA sequence: TGCAGTGCTAATCCCTGGGACAGGGTAGAAGCTTTCTTT.

This clonotype was seen a few times. V is TRBV6-1 and J is TRBJ2-3, with 8 positions matching TRBD2. The V gene end was trimmed by 6 bases and the J gene end by 4 bases; junction bases not matched to a gene: 6. CDR1 MNHNS and CDR2 SASEGT come from the germline V gene. CDR3 size: 14 residues. CDR3 bases: TGTGCCAGCAGAAACTTCGGGGGGGCAGATACGCAGTATTTT. As protein: CASRNFGGADTQYF.

This sequence joins TRBV6-1 and TRBJ1-3; D is unresolved. With 5 bases removed from V and 3 bases from J, the gap between germline ends came to 14 bases. Per germline, CDR1 MNHNS and CDR2 SASEGT. The CDR3 has 15 amino acids. CDR3 amino acids: CASSYSGPLGNTIYF. The CDR3 coding sequence is TGTGCCAGCAGTTACAGCGGACCTCTTGGAAACACCATATATTTT.

This clonotype was detected many times. The chain combines TRBV20-1 with TRBJ2-1, with D maybe TRBD2 (5 bases). From germline, CDR1 is DFQATT and CDR2 SNEGSKA (reference sequence). The length of the CDR3 is 13 residues. Trimming removed 2 bases from V and 8 bases from J, with 13 bases in between. Here the CDR3 DNA reads TGCAGTGCTAGATTCCAGCGGCAGTATGAGCAGTTCTTC. It encodes CSARFQRQYEQFF.

This clonotype turned up a few times. This may be a read error: a much more frequent sequence differs by one nucleotide. The chain couples TRBV10-3 to TRBJ2-7, with D maybe TRBD2 (6 bases). Germline V gene lookup returns CDR1 ENHRY and CDR2 SYGVKD. V gave up 3 bases and J gave up 6 bases, with 15 bases separating them. This CDR3 spans 14 amino acids. The CDR3 region has the DNA TGTGCCATCAGTGAATGGAGGGAAGGGAGCGAGCAGTACTTC. Residues: CAISEWREGSEQYF.

This clonotype has just a few counts. A read error is possible here, since a much larger clone lies one base away. The chain recombines TRBV20-1 with TRBJ2-1; 9 nucleotides align to TRBD2. This CDR3 has 18 amino acids. The germline CDR1 and CDR2 sequences are DFQATT and SNEGSKA (reference sequence). Losses at the gene ends were 0 bases for V and 4 bases for J; bases not matched to a gene: 13. The CDR3 DNA reads as TGCAGTGCTAGAGAGCCTTATAAGAGACTAGCGGTATACAATGAGCAGTTCTTC. Translation gives CSAREPYKRLAVYNEQFF.

This clonotype has ten or more counts. V is TRBV2 and J is TRBJ1-2, with TRBD1 matching 7 bases. The V gene's germline CDR1 is SNHLY and CDR2 FYNNEI. The trim removed 1 base at V and 8 bases at J, leaving 7 bases unmatched. CDR3 length equals 14 residues. The CDR3 is CASSEERGRGGYTF. Written as DNA, the CDR3 is TGTGCCAGCAGTGAAGAAAGGGGGCGCGGGGGCTACACCTTC.

This clonotype was picked up many times. The chain links TRBV27 to TRBJ1-2, with 9 bases identical to TRBD1. CDR1 and CDR2 (germline): MNHEY, SMNVEV (reference sequence). The junction had 11 bases not matched to a gene; V was cut back by 1 base and J by 5 bases. This CDR3 has 17 amino acids. CDR3 in DNA: TGTGCCAGCAGTTTATTTGGGACAGGGTCTATTTATTATGGCTACACCTTC. This gives the protein CASSLFGTGSIYYGYTF.

This clonotype was found many times. The genes are TRBV14 and TRBJ2-3, with D possibly being TRBD2 (5 bases). V dropped 1 base and J dropped 6 bases, with 17 bases sitting between them. Germline V gives CDR1 SGHDN, CDR2 FVKESK. There are 16 residues in the CDR3. The CDR3 DNA follows: TGTGCCAGCAGCCAAGCCATTAAGGCCCGCGGGGATACGCAGTATTTT. It is translated as CASSQAIKARGDTQYF.

The CDR3 region has the DNA TGCGCCAGCAGCCAGGAAGACAGGGGTGCCTACGAGCAGTACTTC. It codes for CASSQEDRGAYEQYF. V is TRBV5-1 and J is TRBJ2-7, with 8 positions matching TRBD1. The CDR3 spans 15 residues. Germline V gene lookup returns CDR1 SGHRS and CDR2 YFSETQ. After removal of 4 bases from V and 2 bases from J, the junction contained 8 bases not matched to a gene.

The chain links TRBV28 to TRBJ2-5; 8 bases map to TRBD2. Germline V gene data show CDR1 as MDHEN and CDR2 as SYDVKM. The CDR3 spans 20 residues. V gave up 2 bases and J gave up 3 bases; unmatched junction bases: 20. CDR3 nucleotides: TGTGCCAGCAGTTTAGATTTACCCCGGGGGGGGGCCCCGGGGGAAGAGACCCAGTACTTC. Its translation: CASSLDLPRGGAPGEETQYF.

Many counts were recorded for this clonotype. CDR3 sequence: CASSFTGAGYGYTF. CDR3 sequence (DNA): TGTGCCAGCAGTTTTACGGGGGCGGGCTATGGCTACACCTTC. The chain carries TRBV28 and TRBJ1-2, with D perhaps TRBD1 (6 bases). CDR1 and CDR2 from the germline V gene are MDHEN and SYDVKM. This CDR3 is 14 amino acids long. The ends were cut back, 3 bases at V and 4 bases at J, with 12 bases in the middle.

This clonotype came up many times. This CDR3 fails to terminate in the conserved phenylalanine or tryptophan, so it likely reflects a read error. The CDR3 region has the DNA TGTGCCAGCAGGCAGGCGGATACGCAGTATTGT. This gives the protein CASRQADTQYC. The V gene is TRBV12-3 or TRBV12-4, the J gene TRBJ2-3; no reliable D call. The CDR3 covers 11 residues. V was trimmed by 6 bases and J by 6 bases, leaving 7 bases between them.

This clonotype was seen many times. V is TRBV3-1 and J is TRBJ1-1, with D unresolved. The CDR3 consists of 15 residues. From germline, CDR1 is LGHDT and CDR2 YNNKEL (reference sequence). V lost 0 bases and J lost 0, with 8 bases in between. The CDR3: CASSQDWPVNTEAFF. CDR3 in DNA: TGTGCCAGCAGCCAAGATTGGCCAGTGAACACTGAAGCTTTCTTT.

This clonotype was detected ten times or more. The chain recombines TRBV19 with TRBJ1-2; no definite D call. Germline CDR1 is LNHDA and CDR2 is SQIVND (reference sequence). Trimming removed 9 bases at V and 3 bases at J, with 14 bases between. This CDR3 region has 13 residues. Here the CDR3 reads CASFGREYYGYTF. DNA for the CDR3: TGTGCCAGCTTTGGACGGGAATACTATGGCTACACCTTC.

This clonotype was picked up many times. V usage is TRBV28 and J usage is TRBJ1-1; D is ambiguous. Per the germline V gene, CDR1 is MDHEN and CDR2 is SYDVKM. The CDR3 is 13 amino acids. V lost 6 bases and J 8 bases, leaving 16 bases between the germline ends. The CDR3 loop reads CASSAGRQPEAFF. The CDR3 bases are TGTGCCAGCAGCGCTGGACGCCAACCGGAAGCTTTCTTT.

The genes are TRBV7-6 and TRBJ1-1; a possible D gene is TRBD1 (5 bases). V lost 5 bases and J 0 bases, leaving 16 bases between the germline ends. CDR3 length: 16 amino acids. Germline CDR1 reads SGHVS; CDR2 reads FNYEAQ. For the CDR3, the DNA is TGTGCCAGCAGCGGCCCCGAAGGGGCCCTGAACACTGAAGCTTTCTTT. It codes for CASSGPEGALNTEAFF.

V and J are TRBV18 and TRBJ1-4; D remains unclear. The V and J ends lost 2 bases and 6 bases respectively, with 7 bases between them. This CDR3 contains 13 residues. Germline assignment: CDR1 KGHSH and CDR2 LQKENI. The CDR3 region is CASSPWGDEKLFF. The DNA for the CDR3 is TGTGCCAGCTCACCATGGGGAGATGAAAAACTGTTTTTT.